Described below is a single T cell receptor beta chain sequence and its context. Its antigen is not identified. The use of a sample-barcoded 5' primer and a J-beta primer mix characterized a second PCR of about 7 to 12 cycles. The authors tagged each cDNA molecule using a template-switch adaptor with 12 random nucleotides. TCRdb independently ran MiXCR on the 5' RACE reads; one entry per CDR3 protein. The table includes 1.5 million to 2 million distinct CDR3 sequences, roughly 52% detected once. The sample is drawn from a study of blood T cells in healthy people across ages. Notes on the study in general: Leaving the PBMCs unsorted stopped any conclusive comparison of naive versus antigen-experienced cells.

Per germline, CDR1 MNHEY and CDR2 SMNVEV (reference sequence). This CDR3 is built from 16 residues. Trimming took off 1 base at V and 5 bases at J, with 17 bases between the two ends. This receptor was obtained from a woman aged 40 to 55 in good health. The sequencing sample was made of blood. This chain joins TRBV27 and TRBJ2-5; D possibly corresponds to TRBD1 (5 bases). This chain's CDR3 is CASSLYSAGIGETQYF. The CDR3 DNA reads TGTGCCAGCAGTTTATATTCCGCAGGGATAGGGGAGACCCAGTACTTC.